This TCR beta chain is drawn from a study of T cells after yellow fever vaccination (dated by TCRdb to between 2017 and 2020). The study in broad terms: The SMART-Seq v4 Ultra Low Input RNA kit was used to prepare libraries from fractions with low cell numbers. To follow T-cell clones before and after primary and booster YFV17D yellow fever vaccination, bulk TCR alpha and beta repertoires were sequenced over time. Two healthy male donors, one aged 18 to 29 and one aged 30 to 40 years, were included in the cohort. Blood was drawn at multiple timepoints before and after primary and secondary immunization, with bulk PBMC replicates and cell subsets isolated. Here is what the overall study found, with its caveats: A small fraction of clonotypes appeared in both the CD4 and CD8 compartments, likely as a result of convergent recombination. The secondary T-cell response was found to be weaker but faster than the primary response, with a peak reached on day 5 rather than on day 15. Most clones expanded after primary vaccination were re-detected after the booster (approximately 96% of CD4 and around 88% of CD8), suggesting broad memory maintenance. Computational filtering was required because FACS-sorted repertoires could contain abundant contaminating clonotypes from the bulk population. Because the study included only two donors, the extent to which the findings can be generalized is limited.

Sequencing instrument: Illumina NovaSeq 6000. TCR cDNA was synthesized by 5'RACE template switching, which introduced a universal primer site and unique molecular identifiers. Priming for cDNA synthesis came from both the TCR alpha and TCR beta constant segments. Libraries were amplified in two PCR steps, with sample barcodes and sequencing adapters added in the second step. Libraries were sequenced on Illumina HiSeq 2500 (2x100 bp) or NovaSeq (2x150 bp). The original methods were these. Demultiplexing of reads and collapsing into UMI consensus sequences were performed with MIGEC, and V(D)J alignment was carried out with MiXCR. Vaccine-responding clonotypes were identified with edgeR using replicate PBMC samples, with FDR below 0.01 and a log2 fold change above 5 up to day 15 being required. Each bulk clonotype was labeled CD4 or CD8 based on which sequenced repertoire, CD4 or CD8, contained the clonotype at higher abundance. TCRdb reanalyzed the raw reads on its own, using fastp at Q25 for trimming and MiXCR for clone calling, and kept in-frame beta chains. Identical CDR3 protein sequences are pooled into one entry, listed with their most common genes and DNA. These V and J calls rely on TCRdb rather than the paper's analysis. This sample is represented by 150,000 to 200,000 distinct CDR3 sequences; roughly 9.6% of them were singletons. The top ten clonotypes cover 36% of the sample.

This clonotype was observed at least ten times. What antigen it recognizes has not been identified. No base quality values were provided; no much bigger clone lies one nucleotide off. What the treatment or condition label conveys for this sample: live attenuated yellow fever vaccine strain. PBMCs were isolated from peripheral blood using a standard Ficoll-Paque protocol. Dynabeads CD4 and CD8 positive selection kits were used to isolate the CD4 and CD8 T-cell fractions. RNA was extracted with TriZol from bulk PBMCs, CD4 and CD8 fractions, and dextramer-positive and dextramer-negative fractions. V is shortened by 6 bases, J by 6 bases, and the region joining them spans 12 bases. The CDR3 starts with the cysteine, ends with the phenylalanine, and has 13 residues. The sequence is cut down to CDR3 DNA, 39 bases in frame from base 1.

The sample consisted of CD8+ T cells sorted from PBMCs, taken 15 days after the yellow fever booster vaccination. This receptor was taken from a young man who received the YFV17D yellow fever vaccine. The chain links TRBV12-3 or TRBV12-4 with TRBJ2-1; the D gene lacks a confident call. The bases are TGTGCCAGCAGCCCCGGGCCTGGCAATGAGCAGTTCTTC. It encodes CASSPGPGNEQFF.